This is a list of T cell receptor beta chains from one sample in a study of identical twins. In TCRdb, the 5' RACE reads were re-called with MiXCR into one record per CDR3 protein. The sample holds 450,000 or so distinct CDR3 sequences, roughly a quarter seen once. The sample was also reused in another study, on T cells expressing NK-cell markers.

The specimen was CD4+ T cells sorted from blood. These receptors all come from a woman aged 18-30 years in good health. Both conserved end residues are part of each CDR3. The order of the fields is J gene, D gene, V gene, clone size, CDR3 protein, CDR3 DNA. The D gene is left open where the match is weak. Where a row states a size, it is once, few, many or the class of an expanded clone; other rows omit it.

TRBJ2-5 | TRBD1 | TRBV2 | few | CASSERGQGSETQYF | TGTGCCAGCAGTGAAAGGGGACAGGGGTCAGAGACCCAGTACTTC
TRBJ1-5 | TRBD1 | TRBV2 | NA | CASSMDRVYQPQHF | TGTGCCAGCAGTATGGACAGGGTCTATCAGCCCCAGCATTTT
TRBJ2-7 | NA | TRBV28 | NA | CASRGVGGGYF | TGTGCCAGCAGGGGTGTAGGGGGAGGGTACTTC
TRBJ2-7 | TRBD2 | TRBV20-1 | NA | CSGTSGTYEQYF | TGCAGTGGGACTAGCGGTACCTACGAGCAGTACTTC
TRBJ2-5 | TRBD1 | TRBV7-9 | NA | CASSRDRVVSKTQYF | TGTGCCAGCAGCCGGGACAGGGTGGTGTCTAAGACCCAGTACTTC
TRBJ2-3 | NA | TRBV23-1 | few | CASSRLDYRTDTQYF | TGCGCCAGCAGCCGACTAGACTATCGCACAGATACGCAGTATTTT
TRBJ2-3 | NA | TRBV15 | NA | CATSRGQQGGQYF | TGTGCCACCAGCAGAGGTCAACAGGGAGGGCAGTATTTT
TRBJ2-6 | NA | TRBV5-1 | few | CASSSSLGPGANVLTF | TGCGCCAGCAGCTCTTCTCTCGGCCCTGGGGCCAACGTCCTGACTTTC
TRBJ2-7 | TRBD2 | TRBV7-8 | NA | CASSSPGTSGRGSYEQYF | TGTGCCAGCAGCTCCCCCGGGACTAGCGGGAGGGGCTCCTACGAGCAGTACTTC
TRBJ2-3 | NA | TRBV6-1 | few | CASSLQGWGTDTQYF | TGTGCCAGCAGTCTCCAGGGATGGGGCACAGATACGCAGTATTTT
TRBJ1-1 | NA | TRBV12-3/TRBV12-4 | few | CASSRRGLGTEAFF | TGTGCCAGCAGCCGCCGAGGCCTGGGCACTGAAGCTTTCTTT
TRBJ2-2 | NA | TRBV3-1 | NA | CASSPRAQRTGELFF | TGTGCCAGCAGCCCTCGGGCCCAAAGGACCGGGGAGCTGTTTTTT
TRBJ2-1 | TRBD1 | TRBV20-1 | many | CSAPRRQGSEQFF | TGCAGTGCGCCACGCCGACAGGGTTCTGAGCAGTTCTTC
TRBJ1-6 | NA | TRBV12-3/TRBV12-4 | NA | CASSLGGRNSPLHF | TGTGCCAGCAGTTTAGGGGGACGAAATTCACCCCTCCACTTT
TRBJ2-7 | TRBD2 | TRBV10-3 | NA | CAIRGLAGDGEQYF | TGTGCCATCAGAGGACTAGCGGGGGACGGTGAGCAGTACTTC
TRBJ1-2 | NA | TRBV6-1 | NA | CASSEVSALNYGYTF | TGTGCCAGCAGTGAAGTTTCCGCCTTGAACTATGGCTACACCTTC
TRBJ2-7 | TRBD1 | TRBV7-9 | NA | CASSPGQGFHEQYF | TGTGCCAGCAGCCCGGGACAGGGGTTCCACGAGCAGTACTTC